Only a few counts were recorded for the clone carrying this TCR beta chain. Its specificity is not known. The record originates from a study of T-cell memory formation after mild COVID-19. Study overall: TCR clusters mostly belonged to single donors. Study-level points and caveats: A balance of CD4 and CD8 characterized clones contracting day 15 to 85, whereas later expanders leaned CD4+. Memory from before infection featured some responding clones, which suggests cross-reactive memory joined.

MiXCR, run by TCRdb on the 5' RACE reads, gives a single entry per CDR3 protein. The table includes about 390,000 distinct CDR3 sequences, approximately 15% detected once. This receptor was identified in a young man who had mild COVID-19 (a few samples of this study predate the infection). Cell type and time point are not known. Material for sequencing was PBMCs or a T cell subset sorted from them (not recorded which).

The CDR3 DNA reads TGTGCCACCAGTGATGCTACAGGGGCGGGAGCCAAAAACATTCAGTACTTC. Protein sequence: CATSDATGAGAKNIQYF. The chain recombines TRBV24-1 with TRBJ2-4; TRBD1 matches 7 bases. This CDR3 contains 17 residues. Germline loops: CDR1 KGHDR, CDR2 SFDVKD. Trimming at V came to 3 bases and at J to 0 bases, leaving 7 bases not matched to a gene.